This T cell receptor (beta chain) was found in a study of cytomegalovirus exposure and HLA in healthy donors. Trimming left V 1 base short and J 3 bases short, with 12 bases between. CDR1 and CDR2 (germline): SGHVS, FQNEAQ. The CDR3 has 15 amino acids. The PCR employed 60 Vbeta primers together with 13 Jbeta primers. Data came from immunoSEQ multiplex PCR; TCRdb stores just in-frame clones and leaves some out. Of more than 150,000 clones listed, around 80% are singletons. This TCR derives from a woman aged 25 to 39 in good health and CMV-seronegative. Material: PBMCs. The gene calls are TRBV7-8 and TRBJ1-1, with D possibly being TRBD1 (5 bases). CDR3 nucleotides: TGTGCCAGCAGCTTAGGGTTAGGGGCGTACACTGAAGCTTTCTTT. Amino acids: CASSLGLGAYTEAFF. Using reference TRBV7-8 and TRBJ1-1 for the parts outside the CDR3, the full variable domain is GAGVSQSPRYKVAKRGQDVALRCDPISGHVSLFWYQQALGQGPEFLTYFQNEAQLDKSGLPSDRFFAERPEGSVSTLKIQRTQQEDSAVYLCASSLGLGAYTEAFFGQGTRLTVV.